The subject of this entry is one T cell receptor beta chain. Its antigen is unidentified. The repertoire was sequenced with immunoSEQ multiplex PCR; TCRdb's copy has only in-frame clones and lacks some. Of more than 45,000 clones listed, 70% to 90% are singletons. These data belong to a study of OX40 agonist ivuxolimab in advanced cancers. Findings and limits, study-wide: A proportion of nonresponders additionally exhibited low normalized T-cell clonal expansion.

Sequences were derived from CD4+ or CD8+ T cells sorted from blood, sampled in a trial of the OX40 agonist ivuxolimab. The TCR was taken from an adult with an advanced solid tumor such as melanoma, head and neck, liver or kidney cancer.

The DNA for the CDR3 is TGTGCCAGCAGCTTAATGGCCGGGTACGAGCAGTACTTC. The encoded protein is CASSLMAGYEQYF. J is TRBJ2-7 and V is TRBV7-8; D unclear. The CDR3 has 13 amino acids. Trimming pared 2 bases from V and 4 bases from J, leaving 9 bases between. CDR1 and CDR2 (germline): SGHVS, FQNEAQ.